This T cell receptor (beta chain) derives from a study of blood T cell repertoires in COVID-19. For the study at large: Specimens from acute and convalescent COVID-19 originated in the United States, Italy and Spain.

From germline, CDR1 is MNHEY and CDR2 SVGAGI. The CDR3 sequence is 12 residues long. V shed 11 bases and J shed 1 base, with 11 bases lying between them. Original analysis: How many nucleated cells were present was estimated from reference gene primer amplification. Produced via immunoSEQ multiplex PCR; TCRdb's table is partial and in-frame only. That table supplies the V and J calls and clone size; D and trimming were determined from the DNA. The sample shows tens of thousands of clones, more than 85% of them seen only once. This sequence originates from a human donor with active COVID-19. The donor label of this sample is uncertain. Source material: peripheral blood. The chain is built from TRBV6-5 and TRBJ1-2; D is unclear. CDR3 protein: CAAKRDNYGYTF. The CDR3 DNA reads as TGTGCCGCAAAGCGGGATAACTATGGCTACACCTTC.